A selection of T cell receptor beta chains follows, all from one sample in a study of a mutant IDH1 vaccine in newly diagnosed glioma. No antigen has been assigned to these receptors. The data were produced by immunoSEQ multiplex PCR, yet TCRdb's version contains in-frame clones alone and is incomplete. This table has over 60,000 clones, roughly four fifths appearing once. The sample in question was PBMCs, obtained from a glioma patient whose treatment included an IDH1 peptide vaccine. Receptors were obtained from a man in his forties or fifties with glioma. Both conserved end residues are part of each CDR3. The order of the fields is D gene, clone size, V gene, J gene, CDR3 DNA, CDR3 protein. D genes are given only for firm matches. Expanded clones get a size class; other rows say once, few or many, or leave the size out.

d_gene: TRBD2; abundance: .; v_gene: TRBV4-1; j_gene: TRBJ2-1; CDR3nt: TGCGCCAGCAGCCAAGGACTAGCGGGAGGTCCAAGGACAGGGGAGCAGTTCTTC; CDR3aa: CASSQGLAGGPRTGEQFF
d_gene: .; abundance: few; v_gene: TRBV2; j_gene: TRBJ1-5; CDR3nt: TGTGCCAGCAGTGGCGAGGGCGGGCTCAATCAGCCCCAGCATTTT; CDR3aa: CASSGEGGLNQPQHF
d_gene: TRBD1; abundance: .; v_gene: TRBV27; j_gene: TRBJ2-6; CDR3nt: TGTGCCAGCAGGGGACAGGGGGTGTCTGGGGCCAACGTCCTGACTTTC; CDR3aa: CASRGQGVSGANVLTF
d_gene: .; abundance: .; v_gene: TRBV6-1; j_gene: TRBJ2-5; CDR3nt: TGTGCCAGCAGTGAAGGGGGCGAGACCCAGTACTTC; CDR3aa: CASSEGGETQYF
d_gene: .; abundance: .; v_gene: TRBV9; j_gene: TRBJ2-5; CDR3nt: TGTGCCAGCAGCGTAGAGGCCAGACAAGAGACCCAGTACTTC; CDR3aa: CASSVEARQETQYF
d_gene: .; abundance: .; v_gene: TRBV6-4; j_gene: TRBJ1-2; CDR3nt: TGTGCCAGCGGGGATTTAAACTATGGCTACACCTTC; CDR3aa: CASGDLNYGYTF
d_gene: .; abundance: .; v_gene: TRBV5-1; j_gene: TRBJ2-3; CDR3nt: TGCGCCAGCAGCTTGGTCCGAGGGAGCACAGATACGCAGTATTTT; CDR3aa: CASSLVRGSTDTQYF
d_gene: .; abundance: .; v_gene: TRBV7-2; j_gene: TRBJ2-1; CDR3nt: TGTGCCAGCAGCCGACAGGTCAATGAGCAGTTCTTC; CDR3aa: CASSRQVNEQFF
d_gene: .; abundance: .; v_gene: TRBV18; j_gene: TRBJ2-3; CDR3nt: TGTGCCAGCTCACAGTACACAGATACGCAGTATTTT; CDR3aa: CASSQYTDTQYF
d_gene: TRBD1; abundance: .; v_gene: TRBV2; j_gene: TRBJ2-7; CDR3nt: TGTGCCAGCAGCGGGGACAGGGTACCCTACGAGCAGTACTTC; CDR3aa: CASSGDRVPYEQYF
d_gene: .; abundance: .; v_gene: TRBV27; j_gene: TRBJ1-1; CDR3nt: TGTGCCAGCAGTTTATCGGACAGCCGACCGAACACTGAAGCTTTCTTT; CDR3aa: CASSLSDSRPNTEAFF
d_gene: TRBD2; abundance: .; v_gene: TRBV9; j_gene: TRBJ2-1; CDR3nt: TGTGCCAGCAGCGGCCCCCCGGGACTACCCCTCGATGAGCAGTTCTTC; CDR3aa: CASSGPPGLPLDEQFF
d_gene: .; abundance: .; v_gene: TRBV5-1; j_gene: TRBJ2-5; CDR3nt: TGCGCCAGCAGCTTGGGTAGGGAGGAGGCCCAGTACTTC; CDR3aa: CASSLGREEAQYF
d_gene: .; abundance: .; v_gene: TRBV28; j_gene: TRBJ1-4; CDR3nt: TGTGCCAGCAGTTTAAATACTTGGGGGGCGGGGCGAGCAACTAATGAAAAACTGTTTTTT; CDR3aa: CASSLNTWGAGRATNEKLFF
d_gene: .; abundance: .; v_gene: TRBV5-1; j_gene: TRBJ2-7; CDR3nt: TGCGCCAGCAGCCGCCTAGGGGATTCCTACGAGCAGTACTTC; CDR3aa: CASSRLGDSYEQYF
d_gene: .; abundance: few; v_gene: TRBV21-1; j_gene: TRBJ1-1; CDR3nt: TGTGCCAGCAGCTCCAAACCGACAGGGACGAACACTGAAGCTTTCTTT; CDR3aa: CASSSKPTGTNTEAFF
d_gene: .; abundance: .; v_gene: TRBV9; j_gene: TRBJ2-1; CDR3nt: TGTGCCAGCAGCGTAAGGGACATGGGCTACAATGAGCAGTTCTTC; CDR3aa: CASSVRDMGYNEQFF
d_gene: .; abundance: .; v_gene: TRBV4-3; j_gene: TRBJ2-2; CDR3nt: TGCGCCAGCAGCCAAGATCCCGGGGAGCTGTTTTTT; CDR3aa: CASSQDPGELFF
d_gene: TRBD1; abundance: .; v_gene: TRBV2; j_gene: TRBJ2-2; CDR3nt: TGTGCCAGCAGGGGACAGGGAAGGGGCACCGGGGAGCTGTTTTTT; CDR3aa: CASRGQGRGTGELFF
d_gene: .; abundance: .; v_gene: TRBV27; j_gene: TRBJ1-4; CDR3nt: TGTGCCAGTGCTCCGGACAGACACCAAACTAATGAAAAACTGTTTTTT; CDR3aa: CASAPDRHQTNEKLFF
d_gene: .; abundance: .; v_gene: TRBV7-2; j_gene: TRBJ2-3; CDR3nt: TGTGCCAGCAGCTCCCGGGACACGCATGGCACAGATACGCAGTATTTT; CDR3aa: CASSSRDTHGTDTQYF
d_gene: .; abundance: .; v_gene: TRBV6-1; j_gene: TRBJ1-2; CDR3nt: TGTGCCAGTAAACAGGGATCCCCCTATGGCTACACCTTC; CDR3aa: CASKQGSPYGYTF
d_gene: .; abundance: .; v_gene: TRBV30; j_gene: TRBJ1-2; CDR3nt: TGTGCCTGGAGTGTGGGGGGTGACTATGGCTACACCTTC; CDR3aa: CAWSVGGDYGYTF
d_gene: .; abundance: .; v_gene: TRBV6-5; j_gene: TRBJ2-1; CDR3nt: TGTGCCAGCAGTAGGGCCTCAAGCTCCTACAATGAGCAGTTCTTC; CDR3aa: CASSRASSSYNEQFF
d_gene: .; abundance: .; v_gene: TRBV19; j_gene: TRBJ1-4; CDR3nt: TGTGCCAGTAGTCTACCGGGACACCTCACCGCCGCTAATGAAAAACTGTTTTTT; CDR3aa: CASSLPGHLTAANEKLFF
d_gene: .; abundance: .; v_gene: TRBV7-2; j_gene: TRBJ1-2; CDR3nt: TGTGCCAGCAGCTTAAGCTATGGCTACACCTTC; CDR3aa: CASSLSYGYTF
d_gene: TRBD1; abundance: .; v_gene: TRBV10-1; j_gene: TRBJ2-3; CDR3nt: TGCGCCAGCAGAAGGGACAGAAGCACAGATACGCAGTATTTT; CDR3aa: CASRRDRSTDTQYF
d_gene: TRBD2; abundance: .; v_gene: TRBV6-5; j_gene: TRBJ2-1; CDR3nt: TGTGCCAGCAGTTATACGGGACTAGGGGCTCCGGGAGAGCAGTTCTTC; CDR3aa: CASSYTGLGAPGEQFF
d_gene: .; abundance: .; v_gene: TRBV9; j_gene: TRBJ2-1; CDR3nt: TGTGCCAGCAGCGTAGGAACGAGGGGGGGTCCTAACAATGAGCAGTTCTTC; CDR3aa: CASSVGTRGGPNNEQFF
d_gene: TRBD2; abundance: .; v_gene: TRBV6-5; j_gene: TRBJ2-2; CDR3nt: TGTGCCACCCTTGTCGGGGGGACGAACACCGGGGAGCTGTTTTTT; CDR3aa: CATLVGGTNTGELFF
d_gene: TRBD2; abundance: .; v_gene: TRBV4-3; j_gene: TRBJ2-3; CDR3nt: TGCGCCAGCAGCCAGACCCTCTGGGGACTAGCTAGCACAGATACGCAGTATTTT; CDR3aa: CASSQTLWGLASTDTQYF
d_gene: .; abundance: .; v_gene: TRBV7-9; j_gene: TRBJ2-5; CDR3nt: TGTGCCAGCAGCTCCCTTGGGGGGACGGAGACCCAGTACTTC; CDR3aa: CASSSLGGTETQYF
d_gene: .; abundance: .; v_gene: TRBV6-5; j_gene: TRBJ2-5; CDR3nt: TGTGCCAGCAGTCACTCCGGTGAGACCCAGTACTTC; CDR3aa: CASSHSGETQYF
d_gene: TRBD1; abundance: .; v_gene: TRBV19; j_gene: TRBJ1-5; CDR3nt: TGTGCCAGTAGTATCGGGACAGATTCCAATCAGCCCCAGCATTTT; CDR3aa: CASSIGTDSNQPQHF
d_gene: TRBD1; abundance: .; v_gene: TRBV15; j_gene: TRBJ2-1; CDR3nt: TGTGCCACCAGCCGCCGGGACAGGGGATCGAATGAGCAGTTCTTC; CDR3aa: CATSRRDRGSNEQFF
d_gene: .; abundance: .; v_gene: TRBV6-1; j_gene: TRBJ1-3; CDR3nt: TGTGCGCTAGGTGGAAACACCATATATTTT; CDR3aa: CALGGNTIYF
d_gene: .; abundance: .; v_gene: TRBV6-5; j_gene: TRBJ2-7; CDR3nt: TGTGCCAGCAGTGTCAGCCACGAGCAGTACTTC; CDR3aa: CASSVSHEQYF
d_gene: .; abundance: .; v_gene: TRBV10-3; j_gene: TRBJ1-5; CDR3nt: TGTGCCATCAGTGACAGGAGCAATCAGCCCCAGCATTTT; CDR3aa: CAISDRSNQPQHF
d_gene: .; abundance: .; v_gene: TRBV2; j_gene: TRBJ1-4; CDR3nt: TGTGCCAGCATGCAGGCCAATGAAAAACTGTTTTTT; CDR3aa: CASMQANEKLFF
d_gene: .; abundance: .; v_gene: TRBV7-9; j_gene: TRBJ1-5; CDR3nt: TGTGCCAGCAGCTTAGCGAATGGTTGGGGCAATCAGCCCCAGCATTTT; CDR3aa: CASSLANGWGNQPQHF
d_gene: TRBD2; abundance: .; v_gene: TRBV7-8; j_gene: TRBJ2-1; CDR3nt: TGTGCCAGCAGCACACGCCGATATAGCGGGGGGGCGAACTACAATGAGCAGTTCTTC; CDR3aa: CASSTRRYSGGANYNEQFF